The 32 T cell receptor beta chains in this list originate from one sample, sequenced in a study of control samples from healthy donors and cancer patients. Repertoires were generated with immunoSEQ multiplex PCR, while TCRdb's copy carries only in-frame clones and drops some. In the table there are about 77,000 clones, over 80% of which are singletons. Input material: blood. The receptors here all came from a woman between 55 and 75 years old in good health.

This chain uses TRBV5-1 with TRBJ2-7, with 8 nucleotides matching TRBD1. Germline-derived CDR1 and CDR2 are SGHRS and YFSETQ. The ends lost 3 bases at V and 6 bases at J; junction bases unmatched: 17. This CDR3 spans 17 amino acids. CDR3 loop: CASSSGDRGRTRGEQYF. DNA of the CDR3: TGCGCCAGCAGCTCCGGCGACAGGGGTAGGACCAGGGGCGAGCAGTACTTC.

The gene calls are TRBV4-2 and TRBJ2-5; 16 bases fit TRBD2. CDR3 size: 18 residues. The germline V gene encodes CDR1 LGHNA and CDR2 YNFKEQ. V was pared by 4 bases and J by 2 bases, with 7 bases of the junction left unmatched. This chain's CDR3 is CASSLGTSGRGGQETQYF. CDR3 coding DNA: TGTGCCAGCAGCCTAGGGACTAGCGGGAGGGGGGGGCAAGAGACCCAGTACTTC.

This sequence joins TRBV5-1 and TRBJ1-3; D gene unclear. Germline CDR1 reads SGHRS; CDR2 reads YFSETQ. The CDR3 has 14 residues. V was shortened by 1 base and J by 4 bases, with 9 bases between the two germline ends. In DNA, the CDR3 is TGCGCCAGCAGCTTGAGCGGCCGCGGAAACACCATATATTTT. It translates to CASSLSGRGNTIYF.

The sample holds one count of this clone. The chain is built from TRBV3-1 (or the pseudogene TRBV3-2) and TRBJ2-7; 11 nucleotides align to TRBD2. Trimming cost V 1 base and J 7 bases; bases outside gene matches: 12. The CDR3 is made up of 17 amino acids. CDR1 is LGHDT, CDR2 YNNKEL, per germline (reference sequence). The CDR3 coding sequence is TGTGCCAGCAGCCAAGGAAATAGCGGGAGGGCCAAGGGGGAGCAGTACTTC. The encoded protein is CASSQGNSGRAKGEQYF.

This sequence joins TRBV7-3 and TRBJ2-2; D call uncertain. Germline lookup yields CDR1 SGHTA and CDR2 FQGTGA. The V and J ends lost 4 bases and 5 bases respectively, with 8 bases between them. The CDR3 sequence is 13 residues long. The CDR3 DNA sequence: TGTGCCAGCAGCTCCCACCGTACCGGGGAGCTGTTTTTT. Amino acid sequence: CASSSHRTGELFF.

This clone was detected once. The V and J genes are TRBV5-4 and TRBJ1-4; D may be TRBD1 (5 bases). The V gene's germline CDR1 is SGHNT and CDR2 YYREEE (reference sequence). Trimming took 1 base from V and 4 from J, leaving 5 bases between them. This CDR3 is built from 13 residues. In DNA form, the CDR3 reads TGTGCCAGCAGCTTGCAGGGTAATGAAAAACTGTTTTTT. Its protein is CASSLQGNEKLFF.

The chain employs TRBV27 and TRBJ2-7, with D possibly matching TRBD2 (5 bases). Per germline, CDR1 MNHEY and CDR2 SMNVEV (reference sequence). The ends were cut back, 1 base at V and 2 bases at J, with 12 bases in the middle. This CDR3 is built from 15 residues. The CDR3 nucleotides are TGTGCCAGCAGTTTATATGCGGGCCCGACCTACGAGCAGTACTTC. It specifies CASSLYAGPTYEQYF.

This chain joins TRBV24-1 and TRBJ1-2; TRBD1 might be the D (5 bases). CDR3 length equals 12 residues. Germline V lookup: CDR1 KGHDR, CDR2 SFDVKD. The V end was cut by 5 bases, the J end by 5 bases, with 8 bases between. CDR3 amino acids: CATSGQGYGYTF. In DNA, the CDR3 is TGTGCCACCAGTGGTCAGGGATATGGCTACACCTTC.

This sequence joins TRBV10-2 and TRBJ2-1; 11 nucleotides line up with TRBD2. CDR1 is WSHSY and CDR2 is SAAADI in the germline V gene. V trimming: 0 bases; J trimming: 8 bases; junction bases outside the gene matches: 3. CDR3 size: 15 residues. The CDR3 bases are TGCGCCAGCAGTGAGTCTTCTAGCGGGAGGCATGAGCAGTTCTTC. It specifies CASSESSSGRHEQFF.

This clone was counted once. The V gene is TRBV14, the J gene TRBJ1-2; 8 bases map to TRBD1. The CDR3 is 15 amino acids. Germline V CDR1 and CDR2: SGHDN, FVKESK. With V trimmed by 2 bases and J by 6 bases, 8 bases remained unmatched. For the CDR3, the DNA is TGTGCCAGCAGCCAAAGCGGAAACAGGGGGAATGGCTACACCTTC. It yields the protein CASSQSGNRGNGYTF.

This rearrangement joins TRBV18 to TRBJ2-3; 8 bases are a match to TRBD1. The V gene end was trimmed by 2 bases and the J gene end by 3 bases; junction bases not matched to a gene: 10. Germline CDR1 and CDR2: KGHSH and LQKENI. The CDR3 has 17 amino acids. The CDR3 region is CASSPFQGAGRTDTQYF. The CDR3, as DNA: TGTGCCAGCTCACCATTCCAGGGGGCCGGAAGGACAGATACGCAGTATTTT. Together with reference TRBV18 and TRBJ2-3, the CDR3 gives the full variable domain: NAGVMQNPRHLVRRRGQEARLRCSPMKGHSHVYWYRQLPEEGLKFMVYLQKENIIDESGMPKERFSAEFPKEGPSILRIQQVVRGDSAAYFCASSPFQGAGRTDTQYFGPGTRLTVL.

The chain joins TRBV14 to TRBJ2-1; 12 bases map to TRBD2. The V gene end was trimmed by 2 bases and the J gene end by 5 bases; junction bases not matched to a gene: 4. CDR1 SGHDN and CDR2 FVKESK come from the germline V gene. The CDR3 contains 16 residues. CDR3 DNA sequence: TGTGCCAGCAGCCAACTCGGACTAGCGGGAAACAATGAGCAGTTCTTC. Translation gives CASSQLGLAGNNEQFF.

The V and J genes are TRBV7-8 and TRBJ1-5, with 8 bases lining up with TRBD1. CDR3 length: 15 amino acids. Germline assignment: CDR1 SGHVS and CDR2 FQNEAQ. Germline trimming cut 5 bases from V and 4 bases from J; bases unmatched to any gene: 7. CDR3 amino acids: CASSDRQGPNQPQHF. In nucleotides, the CDR3 is TGTGCCAGCAGCGATAGACAGGGGCCGAATCAGCCCCAGCATTTT.

This chain links TRBV3-1 (or the pseudogene TRBV3-2) with TRBJ2-7; D uncertain. CDR1 is LGHDT and CDR2 is YNNKEL in the germline V gene (reference sequence). The CDR3 contains 16 residues. With 5 bases removed from V and 0 bases from J, the gap between germline ends came to 17 bases. The CDR3 DNA is TGTGCCAGCAGCAGGCGGACCGGTTACTTCTCCTACGAGCAGTACTTC. It codes for CASSRRTGYFSYEQYF.

The rearrangement uses TRBV6-5 and TRBJ2-1; D gene ambiguous. The CDR3 has 12 amino acids. V gave up 5 bases and J gave up 7 bases, with 9 bases separating them. The germline V gene has CDR1 MNHEY and CDR2 SVGAGI. CDR3 residues: CASSKRPNEQFF. The CDR3 DNA reads TGTGCCAGCAGTAAAAGACCGAATGAGCAGTTCTTC.

The rearrangement joins TRBV19 to TRBJ1-3, with a tentative D call TRBD1 (6 bases). Trimming cost V 8 bases and J 0 bases, with 14 bases left between them. CDR1 LNHDA and CDR2 SQIVND come from the germline V gene (reference sequence). The CDR3 covers 15 residues. For the CDR3, the DNA is TGTGCCAGTCGACCAGGGGATTCCTCTGGAAACACCATATATTTT. It specifies CASRPGDSSGNTIYF.

V is TRBV5-1 and J is TRBJ2-7; D is possibly TRBD2 (5 bases). Germline V CDR1 and CDR2: SGHRS, YFSETQ. V was trimmed by 7 bases and J by 4 bases, leaving 18 bases between them. CDR3 size: 14 residues. The CDR3 region has the DNA TGCGCCAGCTCAATAAGCGGTCTCGAGTACGAGCAGTACTTC. It codes for CASSISGLEYEQYF.

The chain combines TRBV18 with TRBJ1-1; D unresolved. This CDR3 contains 18 residues. V was pared by 2 bases and J by 0 bases, with 19 bases between. CDR1 and CDR2 (germline): KGHSH, LQKENI. CDR3 in amino acids: CASSPFEIKNSLNTEAFF. CDR3 in DNA: TGTGCCAGCTCACCATTCGAAATAAAGAACTCTTTGAACACTGAAGCTTTCTTT.

The chain links TRBV7-6 to TRBJ1-4; 7 bases line up with TRBD1. J gave up 6 bases and V 5 bases, and 9 bases lay outside the gene matches. From germline, CDR1 is SGHVS and CDR2 FNYEAQ. The CDR3 totals 15 residues. CDR3 bases: TGTGCCAGCAGCACCGAGACAGGGCGGGATGAAAAACTGTTTTTT. Translated: CASSTETGRDEKLFF. The full variable domain, rest sourced from reference TRBV7-6 and TRBJ1-4, is GAGVSQSPRYKVTKRGQDVALRCDPISGHVSLYWYRQALGQGPEFLTYFNYEAQQDKSGLPNDRFSAERPEGSISTLTIQRTEQRDSAMYRCASSTETGRDEKLFFGSGTQLSVL.

The chain recombines TRBV7-2 with TRBJ2-3, with no clear D. The CDR3 runs 12 residues. The V gene lost 5 bases and the J gene lost 2 bases, with 5 bases spanning the gap. CDR1 and CDR2 from the germline V gene are SGHTA and FQGNSA. CDR3 sequence: CASSPYTDTQYF. The CDR3 nucleotides are TGTGCCAGCAGCCCTTACACAGATACGCAGTATTTT.

The chain is built from TRBV9 and TRBJ2-5; TRBD2 matches 14 bases. Germline CDR1 SGDLS, CDR2 YYNGEE. CDR3 size: 17 residues. Germline trimming cut 2 bases from V and 5 bases from J; bases unmatched to any gene: 8. The CDR3 reads CASSVNLGLAGDETQYF. The CDR3 coding sequence is TGTGCCAGCAGCGTCAACTTGGGACTAGCGGGAGATGAGACCCAGTACTTC.

The chain is built from TRBV18 and TRBJ1-3; tentatively, D is TRBD1 (5 bases). This CDR3 is built from 14 residues. The germline CDR1 and CDR2 sequences are KGHSH and LQKENI. Trimming cost V 1 base and J 4 bases, with 8 bases left between them. CDR3 sequence (DNA): TGTGCCAGCTCACCACAGGGGTACGGAAACACCATATATTTT. This translates into CASSPQGYGNTIYF.

V is TRBV15 and J is TRBJ1-2; D may be TRBD1 (6 bases). The V end lost 1 base, the J end lost 8 bases, and 8 bases lay between the germline ends. The germline V gene has CDR1 LNHNV and CDR2 YYDKDF (reference sequence). The CDR3 extends over 12 amino acids. CDR3 bases: TGTGCCACCAGCAGAGGCAGGGGCGGCTACACCTTC. Translation: CATSRGRGGYTF.

For this clone: The junction departs from the called germline gene at one end, perhaps through a read error. The rearrangement links TRBV12-3 or TRBV12-4 to TRBJ1-3; possible D gene TRBD1, 6 bases. The CDR3 is 12 residues long. In DNA, the CDR3 is TGTGCCAGCAGTATACAGGGAAGCACCATATATTTT. Translated, it gives CASSIQGSTIYF.

The chain links TRBV5-1 to TRBJ2-7, with unresolved D. Germline V gene lookup returns CDR1 SGHRS and CDR2 YFSETQ. V lost 4 bases, J lost 5 bases, and 10 bases lay in between. The CDR3 runs to 12 residues. The CDR3 loop is CASSEGYDEQYF. CDR3 DNA: TGCGCCAGCAGCGAAGGGTATGACGAGCAGTACTTC.

V is TRBV2 and J is TRBJ2-5, with D possibly called TRBD1 or TRBD2 (6 bases each). V lost 3 bases to trimming and J lost 5 bases, with 16 bases between them. Germline CDR1 and CDR2: SNHLY and FYNNEI. The CDR3 consists of 15 residues. CDR3 DNA: TGTGCCAGCAGTGATGAAGGGGGGATGAGTGAGACCCAGTACTTC. As protein: CASSDEGGMSETQYF.

The chain links TRBV2 to TRBJ1-1, with 11 nucleotides matching TRBD1. The V gene end was trimmed by 6 bases and the J gene end by 5 bases; junction bases not matched to a gene: 2. Germline-derived CDR1 and CDR2 are SNHLY and FYNNEI. The length of the CDR3 is 13 residues. In nucleotides, the CDR3 is TGTGCCAGCAGGGGGGACAGGGGGACTGAAGCTTTCTTT. This sequence encodes CASRGDRGTEAFF.

V and J are TRBV25-1 and TRBJ1-4; D not resolved. CDR3 length: 17 residues. V was trimmed by 0 bases and J by 0 bases, leaving 11 bases between them. The germline V gene encodes CDR1 MGHDK and CDR2 SYGVNS. CDR3 protein: CASSEYLQPPTNEKLFF. CDR3 in DNA: TGTGCCAGCAGTGAATATTTGCAGCCTCCAACTAATGAAAAACTGTTTTTT.

The genes are TRBV25-1 and TRBJ2-5, with D perhaps being TRBD1 or TRBD2 (7 bases each). V shed 1 base and J shed 7 bases, with 16 bases lying between them. From germline, CDR1 is MGHDK and CDR2 SYGVNS. The CDR3 has 15 amino acids. CDR3 amino acids: CASSEFGVRGGTQYF. CDR3 DNA: TGTGCCAGCAGTGAATTTGGGGTCAGGGGGGGGACCCAGTACTTC. Together with reference TRBV25-1 and TRBJ2-5, the CDR3 gives the full variable domain: EADIYQTPRYLVIGTGKKITLECSQTMGHDKMYWYQQDPGMELHLIHYSYGVNSTEKGDLSSESTVSRIRTEHFPLTLESARPSHTSQYLCASSEFGVRGGTQYFGPGTRLLVL.

This chain connects TRBV7-9 to TRBJ1-1; maybe TRBD1 (6 bases). CDR3 length equals 13 residues. Looked up from germline, CDR1 is SEHNR and CDR2 is FQNEAQ (reference sequence). V lost 4 bases, J lost 11 bases, and 17 bases lay in between. The CDR3 is CASSSNEGDKAFF. DNA for the CDR3: TGTGCCAGCAGCTCAAACGAGGGGGACAAGGCTTTCTTT.

This clone has only one observation. The V gene is TRBV4-1, the J gene TRBJ2-5; no definite D call. Trimming shortened V by 0 bases and J by 0 bases, and 8 bases separated the two germline ends. This CDR3 has 15 residues. Germline-derived CDR1 and CDR2 are MGHRA and YSYEKL. The CDR3 DNA sequence: TGCGCCAGCAGCCAAGACAGAGTCCACCAAGAGACCCAGTACTTC. Translating it yields CASSQDRVHQETQYF.

This clone showed up just once. The chain recombines TRBV27 with TRBJ2-1; 9 nucleotides align to TRBD2. CDR1 and CDR2 (germline): MNHEY, SMNVEV (reference sequence). The V segment lost 6 bases and the J segment 0 bases; nucleotides outside the gene matches: 6. The CDR3 is 16 residues long. CDR3 DNA sequence: TGTGCCAGCAGAGTCGGCGGGAGGGCCTCCTACAATGAGCAGTTCTTC. Amino acids: CASRVGGRASYNEQFF.